These T cell receptor beta chains were read from a single sample in a study of CD8 T cells in Susac syndrome. TCRdb analysed the immunoSEQ multiplex PCR reads with MiXCR anew, one entry per CDR3 protein. The data show about 170,000 distinct CDR3 sequences, with approximately 93% seen just once and 0.09% to 0.095% held by the top ten. The sequenced sample was CD4+ T cells from PBMCs. These receptors all stem from a human donor with multiple sclerosis. Both conserved end residues are part of each CDR3. The order of the fields is V gene, J gene, clone size, D gene, CDR3 protein, CDR3 DNA. A D gene is named only where the DNA matches it firmly. Rows may omit the clone size; those that give it use once, few, many or a size class.

>TRBV5-1|TRBJ2-5|.|TRBD2
CASSPGTTQQTQYF
TGCGCCAGCAGCCCCGGGACTACCCAACAGACCCAGTACTTC
>TRBV20-1|TRBJ1-4|.|.
CSAKLYRTGEKLFF
TGCAGTGCCAAGCTATACCGGACGGGTGAAAAACTGTTTTTT
>TRBV6-5|TRBJ1-1|.|.
CASSLRERTEAFF
TGTGCCAGCAGCCTCAGGGAGAGGACTGAAGCTTTCTTT
>TRBV15|TRBJ2-3|once|.
CATSRDAKSTDTQYF
TGTGCCACCAGCAGAGATGCCAAGAGCACAGATACGCAGTATTTT
>TRBV7-2|TRBJ2-1|once|TRBD2
CASSRTSGRYEQFF
TGTGCCAGCAGCCGGACTAGCGGGAGATATGAGCAGTTCTTC
>TRBV6-1|TRBJ1-6|.|.
CASSEARASWSSYNSPLHF
TGTGCCAGCAGTGAAGCGCGGGCTAGTTGGAGCTCCTATAATTCACCCCTCCACTTT
>TRBV28|TRBJ1-2|.|.
CASSRPLGASNYGYTF
TGTGCCAGCAGTCGACCTCTCGGGGCGAGTAACTATGGCTACACCTTC
>TRBV10-3|TRBJ1-2|.|.
CAISEFVNYGYTF
TGTGCCATCAGTGAGTTTGTTAACTATGGCTACACCTTC
>TRBV5-1|TRBJ2-1|.|.
CASSLAVGVRYNEQFF
TGCGCCAGCAGCTTGGCCGTAGGGGTTCGGTACAATGAGCAGTTCTTC
>TRBV30|TRBJ2-1|.|.
CAWRLNRDNEQFF
TGTGCCTGGAGACTGAACAGGGACAATGAGCAGTTCTTC
>TRBV5-4|TRBJ1-1|.|.
CASSLGGQGTEAFF
TGTGCCAGCAGCTTGGGAGGGCAGGGCACTGAAGCTTTCTTT
>TRBV19|TRBJ2-1|.|.
CASSRSSEQFF
TGTGCCAGTAGTAGGTCTAGCGAGCAGTTCTTC
>TRBV3-1|TRBJ1-6|once|.
CASSQGLGGRNSPLHF
TGTGCCAGCAGCCAGGGTTTGGGAGGCCGAAATTCACCCCTCCACTTT
>TRBV18|TRBJ1-2|.|TRBD1
CASSPTRGTGDGYTF
TGTGCCAGCTCACCAACTCGCGGGACAGGGGATGGCTACACCTTC
>TRBV5-1|TRBJ2-7|.|.
CASSGDGVDEQYF
TGCGCCAGCAGCGGGGATGGGGTAGACGAGCAGTACTTC
>TRBV5-1|TRBJ2-1|once|.
CASSFLGSASYNEQFF
TGCGCCAGCAGCTTTCTTGGGTCCGCCTCCTACAATGAGCAGTTCTTC
>TRBV20-1|TRBJ1-5|once|.
CSARVPGWQPQHF
TGCAGTGCTAGAGTCCCAGGGTGGCAGCCCCAGCATTTT
>TRBV2|TRBJ2-7|.|TRBD2
CASSVRTSSYEQYF
TGTGCCAGCAGTGTGCGGACTAGCAGTTACGAGCAGTACTTC
>TRBV5-6|TRBJ1-1|.|TRBD1
CASSLNRGSFNTEAFF
TGTGCCAGCAGCTTGAACAGGGGTTCCTTCAACACTGAAGCTTTCTTT
>TRBV29-1|TRBJ2-7|.|.
CSVEVGLQSSYEQYF
TGCAGCGTTGAAGTTGGGCTCCAATCTTCCTACGAGCAGTACTTC
>TRBV20-1|TRBJ2-7|.|TRBD1
CSASQRQGAAYEQYF
TGCAGTGCTAGCCAGAGACAGGGGGCTGCCTACGAGCAGTACTTC
>TRBV2|TRBJ2-1|.|TRBD2
CASREAGGPFNEQFF
TGTGCCAGCAGGGAAGCGGGGGGGCCGTTCAATGAGCAGTTCTTC
>TRBV30|TRBJ1-2|.|.
CAWSWLYGYTF
TGTGCCTGGAGCTGGCTCTATGGCTACACCTTC
>TRBV9|TRBJ2-7|.|.
CASSVNGASSYEQYF
TGTGCCAGCAGCGTAAATGGGGCTTCAAGCTACGAGCAGTACTTC
>TRBV3-1|TRBJ1-6|once|.
CASSQDIVLGSPLHF
TGTGCCAGCAGCCAAGATATCGTCTTGGGATCACCCCTCCACTTT
>TRBV4-3|TRBJ1-1|.|.
CASSQDPATEAFF
TGCGCCAGCAGCCAAGATCCTGCGACTGAAGCTTTCTTT
>TRBV28|TRBJ2-5|.|.
CASSSYTDSSETQYF
TGTGCCAGCAGTTCATATACCGACAGTTCAGAGACCCAGTACTTC
>TRBV29-1|TRBJ1-1|.|.
CSFGDTEAFF
TGCAGCTTCGGGGACACTGAAGCTTTCTTT
>TRBV7-2|TRBJ2-7|once|TRBD1
CASSWDRESYEQYF
TGTGCCAGCAGCTGGGACAGGGAATCCTACGAGCAGTACTTC
>TRBV5-1|TRBJ1-1|.|.
CASSFQDKQGAFF
TGCGCCAGCAGCTTCCAAGACAAGCAGGGAGCTTTCTTT
>TRBV25-1|TRBJ2-5|once|.
CASSELVDVGVETQYF
TGTGCCAGCAGTGAATTAGTCGATGTGGGGGTAGAGACCCAGTACTTC
>TRBV11-3|TRBJ2-1|.|TRBD2
CASSAGGGYNEQFF
TGTGCCAGCAGTGCGGGAGGCGGGTACAATGAGCAGTTCTTC
>TRBV20-1|TRBJ2-1|.|.
CSASGGTQPYNEQFF
TGCAGTGCTAGCGGCGGGACTCAACCCTACAATGAGCAGTTCTTC
>TRBV6-5|TRBJ2-2|.|.
CASTPLKSFGELFF
TGTGCCAGCACCCCCCTAAAATCTTTCGGGGAGCTGTTTTTT
>TRBV19|TRBJ1-6|.|TRBD1
CASSTGQGTPLHF
TGTGCCAGTAGTACCGGACAGGGAACACCCCTCCACTTT
>TRBV3-1|TRBJ1-3|.|.
CASSLTAAKNTIYF
TGTGCCAGCAGCCTTACTGCAGCGAAAAACACCATATATTTT
>TRBV30|TRBJ2-7|.|.
CAWNLGHEQYF
TGTGCCTGGAACCTGGGCCACGAGCAGTACTTC
>TRBV20-1|TRBJ1-5|.|TRBD1
CSAGGRGQDTYQPQHF
TGCAGTGCAGGGGGTAGGGGGCAGGATACCTATCAGCCCCAGCATTTT
>TRBV20-1|TRBJ2-7|.|TRBD1
CSARQGSYEQYF
TGCAGTGCAAGACAGGGAAGCTACGAGCAGTACTTC
>TRBV29-1|TRBJ1-2|.|TRBD1
CSVPWTGVRYGYTF
TGCAGCGTCCCTTGGACAGGGGTGAGATATGGCTACACCTTC
>TRBV30|TRBJ1-4|.|.
CAWKGYNEKLFF
TGTGCCTGGAAGGGTTATAATGAAAAACTGTTTTTT
>TRBV7-8|TRBJ1-1|.|.
CASTPREVNAEAFF
TGTGCCAGCACCCCCAGGGAAGTCAACGCTGAAGCTTTCTTT
>TRBV20-1|TRBJ2-3|.|TRBD2
CSASWNSGVHTDTQYF
TGCAGTGCTAGTTGGAATAGCGGGGTGCACACAGATACGCAGTATTTT
>TRBV10-3|TRBJ1-1|.|.
CAISADKGYDEAFF
TGTGCCATCAGTGCCGACAAGGGCTACGATGAAGCTTTCTTT
>TRBV3-1|TRBJ2-1|.|.
CASSLGLARFF
TGTGCCAGCAGCCTTGGGCTAGCGCGTTTCTTC
>TRBV21-1|TRBJ1-5|.|.
CASSKMGALDQPQHF
TGTGCCAGCAGCAAGATGGGAGCTCTCGATCAGCCCCAGCATTTT
>TRBV30|TRBJ1-3|.|.
CAWSGGRGNTIYF
TGTGCCTGGAGTGGAGGGAGGGGAAACACCATATATTTT
>TRBV20-1|TRBJ2-5|.|.
CSAHEYQETQYF
TGCAGTGCGCACGAATACCAAGAGACCCAGTACTTC
>TRBV29-1|TRBJ2-3|.|.
CSSRDTGEDTQYF
TGCAGCTCCCGGGACACCGGCGAGGATACGCAGTATTTT
>TRBV7-3|TRBJ2-3|.|.
CASSFNQGDTQYF
TGTGCCAGCAGCTTTAACCAAGGAGATACGCAGTATTTT
>TRBV20-1|TRBJ1-5|.|.
CSANRVNQPQHF
TGCAGTGCTAACAGGGTTAATCAGCCCCAGCATTTT
>TRBV6-6|TRBJ2-2|.|.
CASSQARGELFF
TGTGCCAGCAGTCAGGCCCGCGGGGAGCTGTTTTTT
>TRBV15|TRBJ1-2|.|.
CATSRDRASGYTF
TGTGCCACCAGCAGAGATAGAGCCAGCGGCTACACCTTC
>TRBV12-3/TRBV12-4|TRBJ2-3|.|TRBD2
CASSRTSGVQDTQYF
TGTGCCAGCAGCCGTACTAGCGGAGTGCAAGATACGCAGTATTTT
>TRBV24-1|TRBJ2-1|once|.
CATRQGVGNEQFF
TGTGCCACCAGACAGGGTGTTGGCAATGAGCAGTTCTTC